The T cell receptor beta chain under discussion was sequenced for a study of technical replicates of blood from a handful of donors. Profiled with immunoSEQ multiplex PCR; TCRdb holds only in-frame clones, not every one. Of 15,000 to 20,000 clones in the sample, around 90% were seen once. Germline CDR1 is MNHNS and CDR2 is SASEGT. The CDR3 consists of 8 residues. With 11 bases removed from V and 9 bases from J, the gap between germline ends came to 7 bases. The chain couples TRBV6-1 to TRBJ2-5; D gene uncertain. The sample was PBMCs. The clonotype comes from a human donor in good health. DNA for the CDR3: TGTGCCCTTGAGGCCCAGTACTTC. Translating gives CALEAQYF.